This T cell receptor beta chain was obtained from a study of graft-versus-host responses after intestinal transplantation (dated by TCRdb to the early 2020s). Background for the entire study: The transplants that recipients received were multivisceral, liver-intestinal, or isolated intestinal. Instead of going to the commercial service, samples from a few later patients were sequenced in-house on an Illumina MiSeq and processed with MiXCR. Donor T cell macrochimerism was defined as a peak of at least 4% donor T cells among recipient peripheral blood mononuclear cells. After intestinal transplantation, graft-versus-host and host-versus-graft alloreactive T cell clones were followed in the graft, circulation and bone marrow using bulk TCR-beta CDR3 sequencing. All recipients received anti-thymocyte globulin induction followed by maintenance tacrolimus and steroids for around three years. The cohort enrolled 20 to 30 intestinal transplant recipients including one retransplant, and 3 patients lacking pretransplant specimens were excluded. To identify alloreactive clones, pre-transplant mixed lymphocyte reaction products were sequenced and compared with unstimulated pre-transplant donor and recipient T cells.

Library method: the immunoSEQ multiplex PCR assay. For most patients, genomic DNA was isolated with the Qiagen DNeasy Blood and Tissue Kit and sent frozen to Adaptive Biotechnologies for TCR sequencing. For most patients, genomic DNA was subjected to high-throughput TCR-beta CDR3 sequencing by Adaptive Biotechnologies. The study's own analysis went as follows. Adaptive's ImmunoSEQ software supplied the TCR sequencing data for around 19 patients, while MiXCR and VDJtools were used to process a few other patients. To correct CD4 versus CD8 sorting errors, any sequence found in both subsets at a frequency ratio below 5:1 was removed. Because the origin of CDR3 nucleotide sequences shared between donor and recipient could not be assigned, those sequences were removed. Alloreactive clones required at least 2-fold expansion over unstimulated cells and minimum CFSE-low frequency of 0.002% (template counts) or 0.001% (read counts). Clones were considered mappable if detected in sequenced pre-transplant spleen, lymph node, or MLR CFSE-low populations of the donor or recipient. Cumulative frequency of alloreactive clones was calculated as a percentage of all sequences weighted by copy number. TCRdb mirrors the immuneACCESS table, restricted to in-frame sequences. Some clones are absent from its copies; in checked studies, under half trace to an unresolved V gene, and the reason for the others is unknown. For V, J and clone size, that table is used; D and trimming come from the DNA. Across this sample there are about 99,000 clones, with roughly nine tenths seen only once. More than 0.8% of the sample is held by the ten biggest clonotypes.

Turning to this clone: Its antigen is still unknown. Base quality data are lacking; no much larger clone is found one base away.

Results the study describes overall, beyond this receptor: In the allografts of patients with donor T cell macrochimerism, GvH to HvG T cell clonal ratios were high. The conclusions were limited by the relatively low number and heterogeneity of the intestinal transplant patients. Early after transplant, peak levels of circulating GvH clones were associated with declines in HvG clones. GvH clones turned up in recipient bone marrow, with some appearing earlier in ileal mucosa or blood, a pattern consistent with an intestinal mucosal origin.

The time point label for this specimen denotes: cells obtained before transplantation from donor or recipient. CD3+CD4+ and CD3+CD8+ populations were FACS-sorted from unstimulated pre-transplant donor and recipient cells taken from spleen or lymph nodes. The TCR originated in a human donor who received an intestinal transplant. The sequences come from unstimulated CD4+ T cells sorted from spleen or lymph node cells, collected before intestinal transplant.

This receptor has the CDR3 CASRQNNSPLHF. The sequence in DNA is TGTGCCAGTCGACAGAATAATTCACCCCTCCACTTT. Recombination linked TRBV10-3 to TRBJ1-6, and the D gene may be TRBD1, 5 bases matching. V is clipped by 10 bases and J by 5 bases, and the sequence between their germline boundaries is 9 bases long. The CDR3 holds 12 amino acids from the cysteine to the phenylalanine. This entry keeps only the CDR3 DNA: 36 bases, framed from base 1. CDR1 and CDR2, looked up from the germline V gene, are ENHRY and SYGVKD.